Presented here are 12 T cell receptor beta chains from one specimen sequenced in a study of identical twins. MiXCR, applied by TCRdb to the 5' RACE reads, yields one record per CDR3 protein. The sample has around 1.7 million distinct CDR3 sequences; under 35% are singletons. The sequenced material came from cord blood. These receptors came from a newborn girl in good health.

This clonotype was seen more than once but under ten times. The rearrangement joins TRBV2 to TRBJ2-4; a weak D match, TRBD1 (6 bases). This CDR3 is built from 18 residues. The V end lost 6 bases, the J end lost 1 base, and 22 bases lay between the germline ends. In germline, CDR1 is SNHLY, CDR2 FYNNEI. CDR3 nucleotides: TGTGCCAGCAGATCCGGGCTGGGGGCCCCCTTGGCCAAAAACATTCAGTACTTC. Protein sequence: CASRSGLGAPLAKNIQYF. The full variable domain, completed using reference TRBV2 and TRBJ2-4, is EPEVTQTPSHQVTQMGQEVILRCVPISNHLYFYWYRQILGQKVEFLVSFYNNEISEKSEIFDDQFSVERPDGSNFTLKIRSTKLEDSAMYFCASRSGLGAPLAKNIQYFGAGTRLSVL.

The DNA of the CDR3 is TGTGCCAGCAGTTTTACTAGCGGGCGAAGGGGCAATGAGCAGTTCTTC. Its protein is CASSFTSGRRGNEQFF. The chain is built from TRBV28 and TRBJ2-1, with 9 bases fitting TRBD2. The germline CDR1 and CDR2 sequences are MDHEN and SYDVKM. V dropped 3 bases and J dropped 6; count of bases not matched to a gene: 9. This CDR3 has 16 amino acids.

This chain joins TRBV11-2 and TRBJ2-7; D tentatively reads TRBD1 or TRBD2 (5 bases each). The CDR3 runs 13 residues. Germline V gives CDR1 SGHAT, CDR2 FQNNGV. The V end was cut by 6 bases, the J end by 4 bases, with 13 bases between. CDR3 sequence: CASRWGRTYEQYF. Written as DNA, the CDR3 is TGTGCCAGCAGATGGGGACGGACTTACGAGCAGTACTTC.

This clonotype was detected ten times or more. The gene calls are TRBV7-2 and TRBJ1-2; a possible D gene is TRBD1 (5 bases). Germline CDR1 and CDR2: SGHTA and FQGNSA. V lost 3 bases to trimming and J lost 4 bases, with 12 bases between them. The CDR3 runs 14 residues. DNA for the CDR3: TGTGCCAGCAGCTTTACCCAGGGTACCTATGGCTACACCTTC. Its translation: CASSFTQGTYGYTF.

The chain employs TRBV7-6 and TRBJ2-7, with 7 bases that match TRBD1. Per germline, CDR1 SGHVS and CDR2 FNYEAQ. The CDR3 runs to 16 residues. Trimming removed 3 bases from V and 0 bases from J; junction bases left unmatched: 8. This CDR3 reads CASSFNRGGSSYEQYF. DNA for the CDR3: TGTGCCAGCAGCTTCAACAGGGGTGGGAGCTCCTACGAGCAGTACTTC.

The gene calls are TRBV27 and TRBJ2-7; D is undetermined. The CDR3 consists of 15 residues. Germline lookup yields CDR1 MNHEY and CDR2 SMNVEV (reference sequence). Trimming removed 2 bases from V and 1 base from J, with 12 bases in between. CDR3 in amino acids: CASSLGSTLSYEQYF. The CDR3 DNA sequence: TGTGCCAGCAGTTTAGGGTCGACCCTGTCCTACGAGCAGTACTTC.

The chain links TRBV28 to TRBJ1-2; TRBD1 agrees at 10 bases. CDR1 MDHEN and CDR2 SYDVKM come from the germline V gene. The CDR3 totals 14 residues. Germline trimming cut 2 bases from V and 8 bases from J; bases unmatched to any gene: 5. The CDR3 here is CASSLQGQGLGYTF. Written as DNA, the CDR3 is TGTGCCAGCAGTTTACAGGGACAGGGGCTGGGCTACACCTTC.

The rearrangement links TRBV2 to TRBJ2-7; no clear D gene. Germline V CDR1 and CDR2: SNHLY, FYNNEI. V dropped 8 bases and J dropped 4 bases, with 9 bases sitting between them. The CDR3 runs to 11 residues. DNA of the CDR3: TGTGCCAGCGCAGCCAGGTACGAGCAGTACTTC. Protein product: CASAARYEQYF.

As for this clonotype: A much bigger clone sits one base away, suggesting this may be a read error. The chain links TRBV29-1 to TRBJ2-1, with D uncertain. Looked up from germline, CDR1 is SQVTM and CDR2 is ANQGSEA. V dropped 7 bases and J dropped 6 bases, with 22 bases sitting between them. The CDR3 loop spans 15 amino acids. The CDR3 region is CSARTVNIIGNEQFF. The CDR3 DNA sequence: TGCAGCGCACGTACGGTTAACATCATCGGCAATGAGCAGTTCTTC.

In this sample, this clonotype turned up many times. The chain has TRBV5-1 and TRBJ2-3; D unresolved. Germline-derived CDR1 and CDR2 are SGHRS and YFSETQ. The CDR3 has 14 amino acids. V was trimmed by 3 bases and J by 0 bases, leaving 8 bases between them. The CDR3 coding sequence is TGCGCCAGCAGCTCCCAAGCTAGCACAGATACGCAGTATTTT. This translates into CASSSQASTDTQYF.

Only a few counts were recorded for this clonotype. The chain uses TRBV12-3 or TRBV12-4 and TRBJ2-1; no clear D gene. The CDR3 extends over 11 amino acids. The V gene lost 2 bases and the J gene lost 12 bases, with 8 bases spanning the gap. This chain's CDR3 is CASSLWGRQFF. The DNA of the CDR3 is TGTGCCAGCAGTTTATGGGGTCGGCAGTTCTTC.

The chain uses TRBV20-1 and TRBJ2-5; TRBD2 aligns across 13 bases. After removal of 3 bases from V and 11 bases from J, the junction contained 9 bases not matched to a gene. Germline CDR1 and CDR2: DFQATT and SNEGSKA (reference sequence). The CDR3 loop spans 14 amino acids. The CDR3: CSASARLAGGEQYF. The CDR3 nucleotides are TGCAGTGCTAGTGCCCGACTAGCGGGAGGTGAGCAGTACTTC.